Listed below are T cell receptor beta chains from one sample, sequenced in a study of CD8 T cells in ankylosing spondylitis. One entry per CDR3 protein, called by TCRdb with MiXCR from the 5' RACE reads. Of 150,000 to 200,000 distinct CDR3 sequences detected, over 10% appear once; the ten largest clones hold 15% to 20%. Sequenced: blood, either unsorted or a sorted T cell fraction (not recorded which). Receptor source: a male donor with ankylosing spondylitis or in good health (not recorded which). Both conserved end residues are part of each CDR3. Each record gives: J gene, D gene, V gene, clone size, CDR3 DNA, CDR3 protein. A D gene is named only where the DNA matches it firmly. The size field is filled for only some rows; it gives once, few, many or a size class.

j_gene: TRBJ2-7; d_gene: .; v_gene: TRBV7-9; abundance: many; CDR3nt: TGTGCCAGCAGCTTACCAGGGGCAGAGCAGTACTTC; CDR3aa: CASSLPGAEQYF
j_gene: TRBJ2-5; d_gene: TRBD2; v_gene: TRBV6-2/TRBV6-3; abundance: few; CDR3nt: TGTGCCAGCACCCCGGTTGCACTAGCGGTTCAAGAGACCCAGTACTTC; CDR3aa: CASTPVALAVQETQYF
j_gene: TRBJ2-3; d_gene: TRBD2; v_gene: TRBV12-3/TRBV12-4; abundance: few; CDR3nt: TGTGCCAGCAGTTCCGGCCGACTAGCTGTCACAGATACGCAGTATTTT; CDR3aa: CASSSGRLAVTDTQYF
j_gene: TRBJ2-5; d_gene: TRBD2; v_gene: TRBV6-5; abundance: .; CDR3nt: TGTGCCAGCAGTTACGGAACTAGCGGAGAGACCCAGTACTTC; CDR3aa: CASSYGTSGETQYF
j_gene: TRBJ2-7; d_gene: .; v_gene: TRBV5-1; abundance: many; CDR3nt: TGCGCCAGCAGCGCTACTAGCAGCTCCTACGAGCAGTACTTC; CDR3aa: CASSATSSSYEQYF
j_gene: TRBJ2-6; d_gene: .; v_gene: TRBV7-9; abundance: .; CDR3nt: TGTGCCAGCAGCGCCAGGGGTGTATGGGCCAACGTCCTGACTTTC; CDR3aa: CASSARGVWANVLTF
j_gene: TRBJ2-1; d_gene: TRBD2; v_gene: TRBV11-1; abundance: .; CDR3nt: TGTGCCAGCAGCCCCGAAGACGCTAGCGGGGGGGGCTCCTCCTACAATGAGCAGTTCTTC; CDR3aa: CASSPEDASGGGSSYNEQFF
j_gene: TRBJ2-7; d_gene: TRBD2; v_gene: TRBV20-1; abundance: .; CDR3nt: TGCAGTGCCATTTCGACTAGCGGGGGCGCAGGGGAGCAGTACTTC; CDR3aa: CSAISTSGGAGEQYF
j_gene: TRBJ1-1; d_gene: .; v_gene: TRBV5-1; abundance: many; CDR3nt: TGCGCCAGCAGCTTGGCCGGACGCTTGAACACTGAAGCTTTCTTT; CDR3aa: CASSLAGRLNTEAFF
j_gene: TRBJ2-1; d_gene: TRBD1; v_gene: TRBV3-1; abundance: few; CDR3nt: TGTGCCAGCAGCCAATCGGAACAGGGGTGGAATGAGCAGTTCTTC; CDR3aa: CASSQSEQGWNEQFF
j_gene: TRBJ1-1; d_gene: .; v_gene: TRBV30; abundance: many; CDR3nt: TGTGCCTGGAGTGTAGGGGGCACTGAAGCTTTCTTT; CDR3aa: CAWSVGGTEAFF
j_gene: TRBJ2-4; d_gene: .; v_gene: TRBV27; abundance: .; CDR3nt: TGTGCCAGCAGTTTAGGTTTGCGGGACTACTTC; CDR3aa: CASSLGLRDYF
j_gene: TRBJ1-1; d_gene: .; v_gene: TRBV6-1; abundance: few; CDR3nt: TGTGCCAGCACTAAGCTTTTCCTAAGGAGGACGAACACTGAAGCTTTCTTT; CDR3aa: CASTKLFLRRTNTEAFF
j_gene: TRBJ2-7; d_gene: TRBD2; v_gene: TRBV20-1; abundance: few; CDR3nt: TGCAGTGCTAGAGACGCACTTAGCGGGGAATCCTACGAGCAGTACTTC; CDR3aa: CSARDALSGESYEQYF
j_gene: TRBJ2-3; d_gene: TRBD1; v_gene: TRBV3-1; abundance: once; CDR3nt: TGTGCCAGCAGCGATCTACTGGGACAGGGTAGGGATACGCAGTATTTT; CDR3aa: CASSDLLGQGRDTQYF
j_gene: TRBJ2-7; d_gene: TRBD2; v_gene: TRBV5-6; abundance: many; CDR3nt: TGTGCCAGCAGCCTAGCGGGACCTCCTTACGAGCAGTACTTC; CDR3aa: CASSLAGPPYEQYF
j_gene: TRBJ2-1; d_gene: TRBD2; v_gene: TRBV11-2; abundance: .; CDR3nt: TGTGCCAGCAGCGGGGGCGGGGGGCTGTACAATGAGCAGTTCTTC; CDR3aa: CASSGGGGLYNEQFF
j_gene: TRBJ2-5; d_gene: .; v_gene: TRBV12-5; abundance: few; CDR3nt: TGTGCTAGTGGTTTGGTACTCCAGGGTAAATCAGAGACCCAGTACTTC; CDR3aa: CASGLVLQGKSETQYF
j_gene: TRBJ2-2; d_gene: .; v_gene: TRBV3-1; abundance: .; CDR3nt: TGTGCCAGCAGCCCAATGGGGAACACCGGGGAGCTGTTTTTT; CDR3aa: CASSPMGNTGELFF
j_gene: TRBJ1-1; d_gene: .; v_gene: TRBV5-1; abundance: many; CDR3nt: TGCGCCAGCAGCTTGGGTGCACTGAACACTGAAGCTTTCTTT; CDR3aa: CASSLGALNTEAFF
j_gene: TRBJ2-7; d_gene: TRBD1; v_gene: TRBV19; abundance: .; CDR3nt: TGTGCCAGTAGTCCAGGACAGGACGCCTCCTACGAGCAGTACTTC; CDR3aa: CASSPGQDASYEQYF
j_gene: TRBJ2-7; d_gene: .; v_gene: TRBV6-1; abundance: .; CDR3nt: TGTGCCAGCAGTCCTCCGGGACTGGCCTACGAGCAGTACTTC; CDR3aa: CASSPPGLAYEQYF
j_gene: TRBJ1-2; d_gene: TRBD1; v_gene: TRBV5-6; abundance: few; CDR3nt: TGTGCCAGCGGATTCCGAGGGACAGACTATGGCTACACCTTC; CDR3aa: CASGFRGTDYGYTF
j_gene: TRBJ2-7; d_gene: TRBD1; v_gene: TRBV7-2; abundance: many; CDR3nt: TGTGCCAGCAGTACACCGGGACAGGGGGCTTTCGAGCAGTACTTC; CDR3aa: CASSTPGQGAFEQYF
j_gene: TRBJ2-3; d_gene: .; v_gene: TRBV10-2; abundance: .; CDR3nt: TGCGCCACCGAGGGGGAGAACACAGATACGCAGTATTTT; CDR3aa: CATEGENTDTQYF
j_gene: TRBJ1-2; d_gene: .; v_gene: TRBV11-3; abundance: .; CDR3nt: TGTGCCAGCAGCCTCCGGGCCGACTATGGCTACACCTTC; CDR3aa: CASSLRADYGYTF
j_gene: TRBJ2-3; d_gene: TRBD2; v_gene: TRBV11-2; abundance: .; CDR3nt: TGTGCCAGCAGCTTAGTGGGCGGGAGTCAGGATACGCAGTATTTT; CDR3aa: CASSLVGGSQDTQYF
j_gene: TRBJ2-5; d_gene: TRBD1; v_gene: TRBV15; abundance: .; CDR3nt: TGTGCCACCAGCAGAGACCGACAGGGCGACCAGTACTTC; CDR3aa: CATSRDRQGDQYF
j_gene: TRBJ1-3; d_gene: .; v_gene: TRBV20-1; abundance: few; CDR3nt: TGCAGTGCTAGAGATGGAGGAGGGACTGGAAACACCATATATTTT; CDR3aa: CSARDGGGTGNTIYF
j_gene: TRBJ2-5; d_gene: .; v_gene: TRBV20-1; abundance: .; CDR3nt: TGCAGTGCTAGCTCCCCTTTTTGGCCCCAGTACTTC; CDR3aa: CSASSPFWPQYF
j_gene: TRBJ2-2; d_gene: TRBD2; v_gene: TRBV11-1; abundance: many; CDR3nt: TGTGCCAGCAGCTTTCGGAAGTCTGCGGGAGCGGACACCGGGGAGCTGTTTTTT; CDR3aa: CASSFRKSAGADTGELFF
j_gene: TRBJ2-3; d_gene: TRBD2; v_gene: TRBV20-1; abundance: .; CDR3nt: TGCAGTGCTAGTCCCGGACTAGCGCTTCGGGATACGCAGTATTTT; CDR3aa: CSASPGLALRDTQYF
j_gene: TRBJ2-6; d_gene: .; v_gene: TRBV20-1; abundance: .; CDR3nt: TGCAGTGCTAGAGTTGGGGGCTCTGGGGCCAACGTCCTGACTTTC; CDR3aa: CSARVGGSGANVLTF
j_gene: TRBJ1-2; d_gene: TRBD1; v_gene: TRBV11-1; abundance: few; CDR3nt: TGTGCCAGCACCCTTGATGAGACAGGGCCCCCGTGGTTATTCGGCTACACCTTC; CDR3aa: CASTLDETGPPWLFGYTF
j_gene: TRBJ2-1; d_gene: TRBD2; v_gene: TRBV4-2; abundance: few; CDR3nt: TGTGCCAGCAGCCAGGAAGCGGGAGGGCCCTACAATGAGCAGTTCTTC; CDR3aa: CASSQEAGGPYNEQFF
j_gene: TRBJ1-2; d_gene: .; v_gene: TRBV2; abundance: .; CDR3nt: TGTGCCAGCATCGGAACAGAGTATGGCTACACCTTC; CDR3aa: CASIGTEYGYTF
j_gene: TRBJ2-3; d_gene: .; v_gene: TRBV3-1; abundance: few; CDR3nt: TGTGCCAGCAGCCAAGAACTCCCAATAGATACGCAGTATTTT; CDR3aa: CASSQELPIDTQYF
j_gene: TRBJ2-5; d_gene: TRBD1; v_gene: TRBV6-1; abundance: .; CDR3nt: TGTGCCAGCAGTGAAGCAGGGGGCTCTGGAGAGACCCAGTACTTC; CDR3aa: CASSEAGGSGETQYF
j_gene: TRBJ1-1; d_gene: TRBD1; v_gene: TRBV4-1; abundance: .; CDR3nt: TGCGCCAGCAGCCAAGTGGGACAGGGGAACACTGAAGCTTTCTTT; CDR3aa: CASSQVGQGNTEAFF
j_gene: TRBJ2-5; d_gene: TRBD2; v_gene: TRBV5-6; abundance: .; CDR3nt: TGTGCCAGCAGCTTGGGCCTAGCGGGCCCGTACCAAGAGACCCAGTACTTC; CDR3aa: CASSLGLAGPYQETQYF
j_gene: TRBJ2-1; d_gene: TRBD1; v_gene: TRBV27; abundance: few; CDR3nt: TGTGCCAGCAGTTTCTCACAGGGGCTTGGGGACAATGAGCAGTTCTTC; CDR3aa: CASSFSQGLGDNEQFF